This T cell receptor beta chain came from a study of T cells in localized non-small cell lung cancer. Findings and caveats of the study: Higher T cell density in the blood was associated with longer overall survival, whereas higher adjacent-lung clonality associated with shorter survival. Investigators sequenced only a single tumor region, leaving heterogeneity possible. Adjacent lung exhibited a median of 57 among the 100 most abundant tumor clones. T cell clonality was highest in uninvolved adjacent lung, above tumor.

Sequenced by immunoSEQ multiplex PCR; TCRdb stores in-frame clones only, minus some. The sample includes approximately 150,000 clones, roughly nine tenths of them seen just once. The CDR3 totals 15 residues. The J segment lost 2 bases and the V segment lost 7 bases, leaving 3 bases of the junction unmatched. Germline CDR1 and CDR2: SGHAT and FQNNGV. In the case of this clone: What it recognizes is unknown.

The TCR originated in a female donor older than 55 with stage I lung adenocarcinoma. The rearrangement joins TRBV11-2 to TRBJ2-2, with 11 positions matching TRBD2. The specimen was peripheral blood, collected before any cancer treatment. CDR3 DNA sequence: TGTGCCAGCATTGGACTAGCGGGTAACACCGGGGAGCTGTTTTTT. This translates into CASIGLAGNTGELFF.